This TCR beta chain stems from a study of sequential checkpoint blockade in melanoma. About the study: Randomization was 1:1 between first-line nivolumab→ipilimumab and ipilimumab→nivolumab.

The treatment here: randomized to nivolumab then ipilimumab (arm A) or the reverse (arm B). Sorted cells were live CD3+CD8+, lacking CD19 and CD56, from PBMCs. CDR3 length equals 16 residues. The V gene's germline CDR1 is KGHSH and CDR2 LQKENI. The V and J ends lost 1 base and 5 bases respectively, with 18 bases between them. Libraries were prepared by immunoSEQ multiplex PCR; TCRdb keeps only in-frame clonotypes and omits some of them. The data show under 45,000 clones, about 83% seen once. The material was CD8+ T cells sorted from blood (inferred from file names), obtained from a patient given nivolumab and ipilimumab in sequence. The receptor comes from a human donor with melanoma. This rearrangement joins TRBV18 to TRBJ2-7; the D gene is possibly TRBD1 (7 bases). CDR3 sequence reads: CASSPQSPGGSDEQYF. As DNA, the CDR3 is TGTGCCAGCTCACCACAGTCGCCAGGGGGGTCGGACGAGCAGTACTTC.